This T cell receptor (beta chain) originates from a study of molecular identifiers for immune sequencing clone quantification. Study-level background: The replicate experiment used RNA from 20,000 or 100,000 naive CD8 cells. This RNA was split into five aliquots, and four of them were sequenced.

Study-wide points: Reports indicate spiked Jurkat TCR RNA from one cell could be found among about a million naive cells. Clones carrying above 20 RNA copies accounted for over 98% of effector molecules, under 1% in naive cells.

Preparation methods for the bulk TCR libraries were those previously described, with listed TCR primers. TCRdb recomputed calls from the PCR reads with MiXCR, one row per CDR3 protein. There are over 550,000 distinct CDR3 sequences in the sample; 25% occur only once, and approximately 0.75% lies in the top ten. Remarks on this clonotype: The antigen remains undetermined.

From germline, CDR1 is SEHNR and CDR2 FQNEAQ (reference sequence). V lost 10 bases, J lost 4 bases, and 8 bases stayed unmatched. The CDR3 runs 14 residues. Sequenced: naive CD8+ T cells from blood, with Jurkat cell RNA spiked in. As to subset: FACS-sorted CD8+CD4-CCR7+CD45RA+ naive T cells. This clonotype was sampled from a human donor in good health. Some libraries in this study had Jurkat cell RNA spiked in. The genes are TRBV7-9 and TRBJ2-1; 9 nucleotides match TRBD2. DNA for the CDR3: TGTGCCACCCACGTAGCGGGAGAATACAATGAGCAGTTCTTC. Its translation is CATHVAGEYNEQFF.